This T cell receptor (beta chain) comes out of a study of beta chain features in type 1 diabetes. Reverse transcription of all isolated RNA meant that expressed TCRB transcripts were sequenced. Here immunoSEQ multiplex PCR was the method, and the copy in TCRdb shows in-frame clones only, minus some. This sample has about 350,000 clones, with around 20% found just once. Overall study findings and caveats: At VDJ recombination sites, type 1 diabetes patients had fewer insertions and more deleted nucleotides. Shortening that was moderate but significant affected the TCRB CDR3s of Type 1 diabetes patients in all four CD4+ subsets.

The table lists this clone with a few counts. The antigen remains unidentified. CDR1 SGHRS and CDR2 YFSETQ come from the germline V gene. The junction had 15 bases not matched to a gene; V was cut back by 2 bases and J by 9 bases. CDR3 length: 16 residues. The source material was naive CD4+ T cells from blood. J is TRBJ2-7 and V is TRBV5-1; 9 positions match TRBD1. This TCR was sampled from a young woman in good health. The CDR3 loop is CASSLASLGQGNRQYF. Written as DNA, the CDR3 is TGCGCCAGCAGCTTAGCTTCCTTGGGACAGGGTAATCGGCAGTACTTC.